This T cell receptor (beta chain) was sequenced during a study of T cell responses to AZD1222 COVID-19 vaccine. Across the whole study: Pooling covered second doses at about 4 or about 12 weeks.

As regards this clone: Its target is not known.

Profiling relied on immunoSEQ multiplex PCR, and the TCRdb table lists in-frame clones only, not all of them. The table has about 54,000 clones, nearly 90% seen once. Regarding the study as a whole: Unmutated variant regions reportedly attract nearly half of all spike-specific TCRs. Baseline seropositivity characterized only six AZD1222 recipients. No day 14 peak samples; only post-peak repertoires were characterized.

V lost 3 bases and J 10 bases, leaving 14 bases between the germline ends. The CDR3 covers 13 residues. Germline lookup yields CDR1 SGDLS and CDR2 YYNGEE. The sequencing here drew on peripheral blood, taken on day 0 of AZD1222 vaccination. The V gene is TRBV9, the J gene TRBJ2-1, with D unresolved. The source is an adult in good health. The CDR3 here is CASSATQGNEQFF. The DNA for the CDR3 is TGTGCCAGCAGCGCAACTCAAGGTAACGAGCAGTTCTTC.